This T cell receptor beta chain was sequenced in a study of T-cell memory formation after mild COVID-19 (dated by TCRdb to the early 2020s). Regarding the complete study: Most TCR sequence clusters were specific to one of the two donors. The cohort comprised two young, previously healthy adult volunteers, one female and one male. Longitudinal TCRalpha and TCRbeta repertoire sequencing tracked T-cell clones expanding and contracting after mild COVID-19 in a couple of donors.

For sequencing, an Illumina NovaSeq 6000 was employed. Using 5'RACE with constant-segment primers, TCRalpha and TCRbeta cDNA libraries were constructed, with sample barcodes and unique molecular identifiers added in the process. RNA was extracted from every sample with Trizol reagent. The libraries were amplified in two PCR steps, and the second step added a second sample barcode and Illumina TruSeq adapters. The libraries were sequenced on an Illumina NovaSeq using 2 x 150 bp paired-end reads. Per the authors' processing: The reads were demultiplexed and collapsed into UMI-guided consensus sequences using migec v1.2.7. Using mixcr v2.1.11, UMI consensuses were aligned to TRA and TRB V and J templates and then assembled into clonotypes. A clonotype was counted as expanded or contracted only if both edgeR and NoisET called the change significant, with noise models trained on biological replicates. For edgeR calls, the thresholds were a false discovery rate-adjusted p below 0.01 and a log2 fold-change of 1. PCA with hierarchical clustering of max-normalized trajectories of the 1000 most abundant clonotypes was used as exploratory dynamics analysis. Separately sequenced CD4+ and CD8+ repertoires were used to assign a CD4 or CD8 phenotype to each responding clone. Using fastp at Q25 and MiXCR, TCRdb reprocessed the public reads and kept productive beta chains. For every CDR3 protein sequence, its rows merge into one entry that carries the most common genes and DNA. For this entry, the V and J calls and clone size follow TCRdb and not the study's own pipeline. The sample records around 110,000 distinct CDR3 sequences, around 15% of which are singletons. The ten top clones hold 39% of the sample.

What the study reported, not specific to this receptor: Contracting CD4+ clones appeared mostly in the CM and EM memory subsets, whereas CD8+ clones were enriched in EMRA. Balanced CD4/CD8 phenotypes were observed for clones contracting from day 15 to 85, whereas a bias towards CD4+ was observed for a second wave of clones expanding from day 15 to 37. The second-wave clones that peaked on day 37 were not confirmed to be SARS-CoV-2 specific. Some responding clones were found in pre-infection memory, which suggests that pre-existing cross-reactive memory T cells took part in the SARS-CoV-2 response. Only two mild cases were covered in the study, and larger cohorts including severe cases with pre-infection samples were considered necessary.

PBMCs were isolated by Ficoll-Paque density gradient centrifugation. The CDR3 goes from the cysteine to the phenylalanine over 16 residues. Only the CDR3 DNA stays, 48 bases, in frame from base 1. V loses 3 bases, J loses 4 bases, and the germline ends lie 15 bases apart. To note about this clonotype: Its antigen target is currently unknown. No clone much larger than this one lies a single base away; base qualities are absent.

The chain was built from TRBV12-3 or TRBV12-4 and TRBJ1-4; the D segment could be TRBD1, given 6 matching bases. The sequencing sample was made of PBMCs or a T cell subset sorted from them (not recorded which). The TCR originated in a man in his late teens or twenties who had mild COVID-19 (a few samples of this study predate the infection). The sample titles of this study are shuffled in the database, so cell type and time point are left out; the donor was told from shared clones. The CDR3 protein: CASSFVQGSGNEKLFF. The nucleotides are TGTGCCAGCAGTTTTGTCCAGGGGAGCGGTAATGAAAAACTGTTTTTT.